These T cell receptor beta chains were read from a single sample in a study of T cell responses to AZD1222 COVID-19 vaccine. Produced via immunoSEQ multiplex PCR; TCRdb's table is partial and in-frame only. This table has around 200,000 clones, approximately 90% appearing once. The source was peripheral blood, collected on day 0 of AZD1222 vaccination. The receptors originated from an adult in good health. CDR3s include the opening cysteine and the closing phenylalanine or tryptophan. The D gene is left open where the match is weak. Expanded clones are given a class, and other clones once, few, many or no size at all.

j_call	d_call	clone_size	v_call	cdr3_aa	cdr3_nt
TRBJ2-5	TRBD2	-	TRBV5-1	CASSLRGLALETQYF	TGCGCCAGCAGCTTGCGGGGACTAGCACTGGAGACCCAGTACTTC
TRBJ2-7	TRBD1	-	TRBV18	CASSPRQGRVYEQYF	TGTGCCAGCTCGCCCAGACAGGGCCGGGTCTACGAGCAGTACTTC
TRBJ2-5	-	-	TRBV5-8	CASRREGGLSQETQYF	TGTGCCAGCAGACGCGAGGGGGGGCTATCGCAAGAGACCCAGTACTTC
TRBJ1-1	TRBD1	-	TRBV6-4	CASSDYEGARAFF	TGTGCCAGCAGTGATTACGAGGGGGCGCGAGCTTTCTTT
TRBJ1-2	-	-	TRBV7-9	CASSRSGTSDGYTF	TGTGCCAGCAGCCGTTCCGGGACCTCAGATGGCTACACCTTC
TRBJ2-4	-	once	TRBV7-9	CASSSLTDLAKNIQYF	TGTGCCAGCAGCTCGCTGACAGATTTAGCCAAAAACATTCAGTACTTC
TRBJ1-2	-	-	TRBV7-9	CASSLVEREGGYTF	TGTGCCAGCAGCTTGGTGGAGAGGGAAGGTGGCTACACCTTC
TRBJ2-1	TRBD2	-	TRBV7-3	CASSKDSGRGDEQFF	TGTGCCAGCAGCAAGGATAGCGGGAGAGGCGATGAGCAGTTCTTC
TRBJ1-1	-	-	TRBV18	CASSPVSPLNTEAFF	TGTGCCAGCTCACCCGTCTCCCCACTGAACACTGAAGCTTTCTTT
TRBJ2-7	-	-	TRBV7-3	CASSLRSERPYEQYF	TGTGCCAGCAGCTTAAGGTCGGAGCGGCCCTACGAGCAGTACTTC
TRBJ2-4	-	-	TRBV7-9	CASSPRTLAKNIQYF	TGTGCCAGCAGCCCGAGGACATTAGCCAAAAACATTCAGTACTTC
TRBJ1-4	-	-	TRBV4-1	CASSPGSNSEKLFF	TGCGCCAGCAGCCCAGGATCAAACTCCGAAAAACTGTTTTTT
TRBJ2-3	-	-	TRBV5-1	CASSSMGVQRITDTQYF	TGCGCCAGCAGCTCAATGGGGGTCCAGAGGATCACAGATACGCAGTATTTT
TRBJ2-3	-	-	TRBV27	CASSLLTAFTDTQYF	TGTGCCAGCAGTTTATTGACAGCGTTCACAGATACGCAGTATTTT
TRBJ2-3	TRBD2	-	TRBV19	CASSLTSGSPTDTQYF	TGTGCCAGTAGTCTGACTAGCGGGAGCCCCACAGATACGCAGTATTTT
TRBJ1-6	TRBD1	-	TRBV7-8	CASSATGERNSPLHF	TGTGCCAGCAGCGCGACAGGGGAGAGGAATTCACCCCTCCACTTT
TRBJ2-7	-	-	TRBV9	CASSPKPLTGFYEQYF	TGTGCCAGCAGCCCGAAGCCCCTCACAGGTTTCTACGAGCAGTACTTC
TRBJ2-7	TRBD2	-	TRBV25-1	CASSWGGEQYF	TGTGCCAGCAGTTGGGGGGGGGAGCAGTACTTC
TRBJ2-6	-	-	TRBV2	CASSAQEQGANVLTF	TGTGCCAGCAGTGCACAGGAGCAGGGGGCCAACGTCCTGACTTTC
TRBJ2-3	TRBD1	-	TRBV19	CASSIGGQTSTDTQYF	TGTGCCAGTAGTATAGGGGGACAGACTAGCACAGATACGCAGTATTTT
TRBJ1-3	TRBD1	-	TRBV6-1	CASSEAGGSPGNTIYF	TGTGCCAGCAGTGAAGCAGGGGGCAGTCCTGGAAACACCATATATTTT
TRBJ1-6	-	-	TRBV19	CASSILGADSPLHF	TGTGCCAGTAGTATATTGGGGGCCGATTCACCCCTCCACTTT
TRBJ1-2	TRBD1	-	TRBV6-5	CASSPAGQGGYGYTF	TGTGCCAGCAGCCCCGCTGGACAGGGCGGCTATGGCTACACCTTC
TRBJ1-5	-	once	TRBV29-1	CSVGQGSNQPQHF	TGCAGCGTTGGTCAGGGAAGCAATCAGCCCCAGCATTTT
TRBJ2-7	TRBD1	-	TRBV5-1	CASSLAPGQETHEQYF	TGCGCCAGCAGCTTGGCCCCGGGACAGGAGACCCACGAGCAGTACTTC
TRBJ1-5	-	-	TRBV15	CATSTHSGTRGNQPQHF	TGTGCCACCAGCACACATTCCGGGACACGCGGCAATCAGCCCCAGCATTTT
TRBJ1-4	-	-	TRBV3-1/TRBV3-2	CASNLFLKSGREKLFF	TGTGCCAGCAACCTTTTCCTTAAATCAGGACGGGAAAAACTGTTTTTT
TRBJ2-5	TRBD2	-	TRBV20-1	CSASPIGTRGETQYF	TGCAGTGCTAGTCCCATCGGGACTAGAGGAGAGACCCAGTACTTC
TRBJ2-1	-	-	TRBV11-1	CASSLVRHNEQFF	TGTGCCAGCAGCTTAGTGAGGCACAATGAGCAGTTCTTC
TRBJ2-3	TRBD1	once	TRBV5-6	CASSRGTGAAGDTQYF	TGTGCCAGCAGCCGGGGGACAGGGGCCGCCGGAGATACGCAGTATTTT
TRBJ1-5	-	-	TRBV7-9	CASSLGLGQPQHF	TGTGCCAGCAGCTTGGGACTCGGCCAGCCCCAGCATTTT
TRBJ1-5	-	-	TRBV6-2/TRBV6-3	CASSPYRDVDYPQHF	TGTGCCAGCAGCCCATACCGGGACGTAGACTATCCCCAGCATTTT
TRBJ1-1	-	-	TRBV7-8	CASSRDRSVRAFF	TGTGCCAGCAGCCGCGATCGCTCGGTCAGGGCTTTCTTT
TRBJ1-2	TRBD1	-	TRBV5-1	CASRPGQGAGRFGYTF	TGCGCCAGCAGGCCGGGACAGGGGGCAGGACGGTTTGGCTACACCTTC
TRBJ1-2	-	-	TRBV19	CASSPSGGYGYTF	TGTGCCAGTTCCCCCTCGGGAGGCTATGGCTACACCTTC
TRBJ2-5	-	-	TRBV23-1	CASADRSEETQYF	TGCGCCAGTGCTGACAGGTCCGAAGAGACCCAGTACTTC
TRBJ2-7	-	once	TRBV2	CASSFSYEQYF	TGTGCCAGCAGTTTCAGCTACGAGCAGTACTTC
TRBJ2-7	-	-	TRBV3-1/TRBV3-2	CASSQALPYEQYF	TGTGCCAGCAGCCAAGCACTACCATACGAGCAGTACTTC